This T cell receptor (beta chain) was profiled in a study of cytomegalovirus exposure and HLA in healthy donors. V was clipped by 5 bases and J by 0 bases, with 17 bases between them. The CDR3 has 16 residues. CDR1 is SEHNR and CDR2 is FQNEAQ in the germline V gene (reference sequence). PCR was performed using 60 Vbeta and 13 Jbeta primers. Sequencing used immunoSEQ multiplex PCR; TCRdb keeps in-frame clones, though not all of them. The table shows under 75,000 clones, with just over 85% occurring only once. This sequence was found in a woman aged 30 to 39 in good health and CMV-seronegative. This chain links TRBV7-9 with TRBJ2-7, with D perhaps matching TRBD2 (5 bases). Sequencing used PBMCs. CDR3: CASSPMWDSASYEQYF. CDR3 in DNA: TGTGCCAGCAGCCCCATGTGGGATAGCGCCTCCTACGAGCAGTACTTC.